This T cell receptor (beta chain) came from a study of blood T cell repertoires in COVID-19. As originally analysed: For nucleated cells, counts were estimated from reference gene primer amplification. Assay used: immunoSEQ multiplex PCR; TCRdb lists only in-frame clones, some missing. V and J calls and clone size follow that table, whereas D and trimming were derived from the DNA. The sample contains approximately 240,000 clones, roughly four fifths of which appear only once. With V trimmed by 4 bases and J by 3 bases, 13 bases remained unmatched. The CDR3 totals 17 residues. Germline lookup yields CDR1 SGHNT and CDR2 YYREEE (reference sequence).

This chain joins TRBV5-4 and TRBJ1-2, with 9 bases fitting TRBD1. The receptor was isolated from a man between 50 and 59 years old with acute or convalescent COVID-19. Material: peripheral blood. This CDR3 is CASSAGQGRSAYYGYTF. The CDR3 region has the DNA TGTGCCAGCAGCGCGGGACAGGGAAGGAGTGCCTACTATGGCTACACCTTC.